A single sample gave rise to the 22 T cell receptor beta chains below, sequenced in a study of cytomegalovirus exposure and HLA in healthy donors. PCR used 60 Vbeta primers and 13 Jbeta primers. Method: immunoSEQ multiplex PCR; TCRdb's copy keeps in-frame clones and lacks some. The table shows 200,000 to 250,000 clones, with roughly 80% occurring only once. Sequencing was done on a sample of PBMCs. These receptors originate from a man in his forties or fifties in good health and CMV-seronegative.

The chain is built from TRBV27 and TRBJ1-3; TRBD1 is a possible D gene (6 bases). V was trimmed by 8 bases and J by 4 bases, leaving 15 bases between them. CDR1 and CDR2 from the germline V gene are MNHEY and SMNVEV (reference sequence). The CDR3 is 14 residues long. The CDR3: CASGGGAPGNTIYF. DNA for the CDR3: TGTGCCAGCGGAGGGGGGGCGCCCGGAAACACCATATATTTT.

The chain couples TRBV5-8 to TRBJ2-3, with 10 nucleotides matching TRBD2. The CDR3 is 15 residues long. The V and J ends lost 4 bases and 1 base, in that order; junction bases with no gene match: 3. In germline, CDR1 is SGHTS, CDR2 YDEGEE. This CDR3 is CASSPTSGRTDTQYF. The CDR3 nucleotides read TGTGCCAGCAGCCCGACTAGCGGGCGCACAGATACGCAGTATTTT. The full variable domain, in which reference TRBV5-8 and TRBJ2-3 provide the parts outside the CDR3, is EAGVTQSPTHLIKTRGQQATLRCSPISGHTSVYWYQQALGLGLQFLLWYDEGEERNRGNFPPRFSGRQFPNYSSELNVNALELEDSALYLCASSPTSGRTDTQYFGPGTRLTVL.

The DNA of the CDR3 is TGTGCCAGCACGAGGACCGGGGAGCTGTTTTTT. Residues: CASTRTGELFF. The V call is TRBV6-1, the J call TRBJ2-2; the D is unclear. Germline V lookup: CDR1 MNHNS, CDR2 SASEGT. With 7 bases removed from V and 5 bases from J, the gap between germline ends came to 5 bases. This CDR3 is built from 11 residues.

The chain links TRBV11-3 to TRBJ2-6; maybe TRBD1 (5 bases). The V gene lost 1 base and the J gene lost 0 bases, with 10 bases spanning the gap. Germline V lookup: CDR1 SGHNT, CDR2 YENEEA. The CDR3 runs 17 residues. The CDR3 spells CASSLGTGTSGANVLTF. The CDR3, as DNA: TGTGCCAGCAGCTTAGGTACAGGTACCTCTGGGGCCAACGTCCTGACTTTC.

This chain connects TRBV6-1 to TRBJ2-6; 7 bases align to TRBD1. Germline V lookup: CDR1 MNHNS, CDR2 SASEGT. V gave up 7 bases and J gave up 1 base; unmatched junction bases: 13. The length of the CDR3 is 18 residues. The CDR3 loop is CASTDRVTTLSGANVLTF. The CDR3 nucleotides read TGTGCCAGCACTGACAGGGTAACGACCTTGTCTGGGGCCAACGTCCTGACTTTC.

The CDR3 region has the DNA TGCGCCAGCAGCAAAGGGGAGGGGCGAGAGACCCAGTACTTC. This translates into CASSKGEGRETQYF. The chain combines TRBV4-3 with TRBJ2-5; 7 bases map to TRBD2. The CDR3 sequence is 14 residues long. The germline V gene has CDR1 LGHNA and CDR2 YSLEER. V shed 5 bases and J 4 bases; nucleotides not matched to a gene: 7.

CDR3 region: CASSTSGRFEQFF. The CDR3 DNA sequence: TGTGCCAGTAGTACGAGCGGGAGGTTTGAGCAGTTCTTC. This chain connects TRBV19 to TRBJ2-1, with TRBD2 matching 9 bases. J lost 9 bases, V lost 4 bases, and 4 bases had no gene match. Germline values: CDR1 LNHDA, CDR2 SQIVND (reference sequence). This CDR3 region has 13 residues.

The table lists this clone with a few counts. V and J are TRBV19 and TRBJ2-2; 9 bases are a match to TRBD2. CDR1 and CDR2 from the germline V gene are LNHDA and SQIVND (reference sequence). Trimming at V came to 5 bases and at J to 1 base, leaving 5 bases not matched to a gene. The CDR3 loop spans 16 amino acids. The CDR3 region is CASSSGTSRNTGELFF. The CDR3 DNA is TGTGCCAGTAGTTCGGGGACTAGCCGGAACACCGGGGAGCTGTTTTTT.

This chain links TRBV7-2 with TRBJ1-2; TRBD1 aligns across 7 bases. The V and J ends lost 3 bases and 8 bases, in that order; junction bases with no gene match: 9. The germline gives CDR1 SGHTA, CDR2 FQGNSA. This CDR3 has 14 amino acids. The CDR3: CASSFADRARGYTF. The CDR3 region has the DNA TGTGCCAGCAGCTTCGCAGACAGGGCTCGAGGCTACACCTTC.

The sample holds a few counts of this clone. The chain couples TRBV7-8 to TRBJ2-7, with D possibly TRBD2 on 6 matching bases. The germline V and J ends were trimmed by 3 bases and 0 bases, with 12 bases remaining between them. CDR1 is SGHVS and CDR2 is FQNEAQ in the germline V gene. This CDR3 region has 15 residues. CDR3 sequence (DNA): TGTGCCAGCAGCTTGGGTTCCGGGGGCTCCTACGAGCAGTACTTC. Protein product: CASSLGSGGSYEQYF.

As for this clone: This CDR3 is also generated by other DNA sequences in the sample. The V call is TRBV27, the J call TRBJ1-2, with a weak D call TRBD1 (5 bases). Trimming stripped 2 bases from V and 4 bases from J, with 8 bases between. The germline V gene has CDR1 MNHEY and CDR2 SMNVEV (reference sequence). The CDR3 totals 13 residues. The CDR3 is CASSLQGTYGYTF. DNA of the CDR3: TGTGCCAGCAGTTTACAGGGAACCTATGGCTACACCTTC.

The chain carries TRBV18 and TRBJ1-2; TRBD1 might be the D (5 bases). The CDR3 spans 14 residues. The V gene lost 3 bases and the J gene lost 3 bases, with 11 bases spanning the gap. Germline CDR1 KGHSH, CDR2 LQKENI. The CDR3 region has the DNA TGTGCCAGCTCACCTCCCAGGGATCACTATGGCTACACCTTC. It encodes CASSPPRDHYGYTF. The full variable domain, in which reference TRBV18 and TRBJ1-2 provide the parts outside the CDR3, is NAGVMQNPRHLVRRRGQEARLRCSPMKGHSHVYWYRQLPEEGLKFMVYLQKENIIDESGMPKERFSAEFPKEGPSILRIQQVVRGDSAAYFCASSPPRDHYGYTFGSGTRLTVV.

The CDR3 loop reads CASRPPDRNSGNTIYF. The CDR3 DNA is TGCGCCAGCAGACCCCCGGACAGGAACTCTGGAAACACCATATATTTT. The chain couples TRBV10-1 to TRBJ1-3; TRBD1 matches at 7 bases. The CDR3 totals 16 residues. Germline trimming cut 6 bases from V and 0 bases from J; bases unmatched to any gene: 8. Germline CDR1 reads WNHNN; CDR2 reads SYGVQD (reference sequence).

The chain joins TRBV28 to TRBJ2-5; D is possibly TRBD1 (5 bases). Germline V gene lookup returns CDR1 MDHEN and CDR2 SYDVKM. This CDR3 is built from 18 residues. V lost 2 bases, J lost 3 bases, and 22 bases lay in between. CDR3 sequence: CASSLLLGVKDKKETQYF. The CDR3 DNA reads TGTGCCAGCAGTTTACTGCTAGGGGTGAAAGATAAGAAAGAGACCCAGTACTTC.

The chain carries TRBV6-1 and TRBJ1-2, with D perhaps matching TRBD1 (6 bases). The length of the CDR3 is 14 residues. Germline-derived CDR1 and CDR2 are MNHNS and SASEGT. V lost 6 bases and J lost 3, with 14 bases in between. CDR3 nucleotides: TGTGCCAGCAGATTATCAGGGGCAGACTATGGCTACACCTTC. Protein product: CASRLSGADYGYTF.

The chain links TRBV5-1 to TRBJ2-2, with D uncertain. Deletions cut 5 bases from V and 1 base from J, with 12 bases between. CDR1 is SGHRS, CDR2 YFSETQ, per germline. CDR3 length equals 15 residues. CDR3 coding DNA: TGCGCCAGCAGGCCTATGACACAGAACACCGGGGAGCTGTTTTTT. As protein: CASRPMTQNTGELFF.

The gene calls are TRBV10-3 and TRBJ1-2; D remains ambiguous. Per the germline V gene, CDR1 is ENHRY and CDR2 is SYGVKD. The CDR3 sequence is 13 residues long. V dropped 2 bases and J dropped 8 bases, with 12 bases sitting between them. DNA for the CDR3: TGTGCCATCAGTGAGAGGCCAGGCGTCGGCTACACCTTC. Translation: CAISERPGVGYTF.

This clone has a handful of counts. The rearrangement uses TRBV28 and TRBJ2-1; D is perhaps TRBD2 (7 bases). Looked up from germline, CDR1 is MDHEN and CDR2 is SYDVKM. The ends were cut back, 5 bases at V and 1 base at J, with 15 bases in the middle. This CDR3 has 16 amino acids. This chain's CDR3 is CASSMGGAASYNEQFF. CDR3 bases: TGTGCCAGCAGTATGGGGGGGGCCGCGTCCTACAATGAGCAGTTCTTC.

This clone was found a few times. The chain joins TRBV5-6 to TRBJ2-7; D gene uncertain. The CDR3 is 12 residues long. V was pared by 2 bases and J by 3 bases, with 6 bases between. Germline V gives CDR1 SGHDT, CDR2 YYEEEE. This CDR3 reads CASSFGNYEQYF. CDR3 in DNA: TGTGCCAGCAGCTTTGGCAACTACGAGCAGTACTTC. The full variable domain, completed using reference TRBV5-6 and TRBJ2-7, is DAGVTQSPTHLIKTRGQQVTLRCSPKSGHDTVSWYQQALGQGPQFIFQYYEEEERQRGNFPDRFSGHQFPNYSSELNVNALLLGDSALYLCASSFGNYEQYFGPGTRLTVT.

The genes are TRBV6-1 and TRBJ1-2, with 9 nucleotides matching TRBD1. The CDR3 has 14 residues. After removal of 6 bases from V and 4 bases from J, the junction contained 6 bases not matched to a gene. In germline, CDR1 is MNHNS, CDR2 SASEGT. The CDR3 sequence: CASRRTGGIYGYTF. The CDR3 DNA follows: TGTGCCAGCAGGAGAACAGGGGGCATCTATGGCTACACCTTC.

This chain connects TRBV9 to TRBJ2-7; TRBD1 aligns across 9 bases. CDR1 and CDR2 from the germline V gene are SGDLS and YYNGEE. V lost 1 base, J lost 6 bases, and 5 bases stayed unmatched. The length of the CDR3 is 14 residues. CDR3 loop: CASSVSGTGSEQYF. The DNA of the CDR3 is TGTGCCAGCAGCGTATCAGGGACAGGGTCCGAGCAGTACTTC. The variable domain in full, with the rest retrieved from reference TRBV9 and TRBJ2-7, is DSGVTQTPKHLITATGQRVTLRCSPRSGDLSVYWYQQSLDQGLQFLIQYYNGEERAKGNILERFSAQQFPDLHSELNLSSLELGDSALYFCASSVSGTGSEQYFGPGTRLTVT.

The chain carries TRBV11-2 and TRBJ2-2; 8 bases line up with TRBD1. V shed 5 bases and J 0 bases; nucleotides not matched to a gene: 5. This CDR3 region has 16 residues. Germline V gene sequence: CDR1 SGHAT, CDR2 FQNNGV. This chain's CDR3 is CASSPTGGPNTGELFF. The CDR3 DNA reads as TGTGCCAGCAGCCCAACAGGGGGACCGAACACCGGGGAGCTGTTTTTT.